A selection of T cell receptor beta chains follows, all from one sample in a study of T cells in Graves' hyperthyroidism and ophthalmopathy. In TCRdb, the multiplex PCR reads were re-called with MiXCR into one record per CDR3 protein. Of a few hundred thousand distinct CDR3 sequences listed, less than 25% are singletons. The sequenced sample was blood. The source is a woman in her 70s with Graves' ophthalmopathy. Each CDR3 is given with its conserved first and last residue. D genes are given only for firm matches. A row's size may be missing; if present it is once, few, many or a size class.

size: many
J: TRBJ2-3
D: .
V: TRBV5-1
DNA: TGCGCCAGCAGCGCCGGAGCCCTAGATACGCAGTATTTT
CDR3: CASSAGALDTQYF

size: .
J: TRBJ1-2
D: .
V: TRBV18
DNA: TGTGCCAGCTCACCGGGTTGGGAAAACTATGGCTACACCTTC
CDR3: CASSPGWENYGYTF

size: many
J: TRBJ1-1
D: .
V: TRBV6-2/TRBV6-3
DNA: TGTGCCAGCACCCGGAACGCTGAAGCTTTCTTT
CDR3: CASTRNAEAFF

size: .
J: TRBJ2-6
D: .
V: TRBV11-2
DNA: TGTGCCAGCAACCCTAGTGGGGGCTTTGGGGCCAACGTCCTGACTTTC
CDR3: CASNPSGGFGANVLTF

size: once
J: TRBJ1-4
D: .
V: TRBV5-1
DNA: TGCGCCAGCAGCTTGGGGTCCGGGGGTGAAAAACTGTTTTTT
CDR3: CASSLGSGGEKLFF

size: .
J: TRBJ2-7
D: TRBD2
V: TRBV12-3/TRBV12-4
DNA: TGTGCCAGCACACCCGCCGGGCTAGCGGGAGTGTGGGGCCTCTACGAGCAGTACTTC
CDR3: CASTPAGLAGVWGLYEQYF

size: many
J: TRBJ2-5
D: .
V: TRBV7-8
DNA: TGTGCCAGCAGCCCACAGAGAGCAGAGACCCAGTACTTC
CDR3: CASSPQRAETQYF

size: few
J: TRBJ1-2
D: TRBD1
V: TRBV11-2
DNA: TGTGCCAGCAGCTCGCCGGGACAGGGTAACTATGGCTACACCTTC
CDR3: CASSSPGQGNYGYTF

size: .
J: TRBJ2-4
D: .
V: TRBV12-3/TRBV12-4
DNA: TGTGCCAGCAGTTCCCCAAACATTCAGTACTTC
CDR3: CASSSPNIQYF

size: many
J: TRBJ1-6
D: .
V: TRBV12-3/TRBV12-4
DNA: TGTGCCAGCAGTTTCGGGGGGAATTCACCCCTCCACTTT
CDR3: CASSFGGNSPLHF

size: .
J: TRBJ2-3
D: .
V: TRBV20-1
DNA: TGCAGTGCTAACCCCCCAGGGGCGAGGACAGATACGCAGTATTTT
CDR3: CSANPPGARTDTQYF

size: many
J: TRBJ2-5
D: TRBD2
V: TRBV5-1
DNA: TGCGCCAGCAGCTCCGGACTAGCCGGGGAGACCCAGTACTTC
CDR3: CASSSGLAGETQYF

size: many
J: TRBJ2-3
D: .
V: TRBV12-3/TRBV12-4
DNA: TGTGCCAGCAGTTTACGCGGAACTAGCACAGATACGCAGTATTTT
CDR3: CASSLRGTSTDTQYF

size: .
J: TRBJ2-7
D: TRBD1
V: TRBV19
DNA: TGTGCCAGTCGCCTCCGGGGACAGGGCTACGAGCAGTACTTC
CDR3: CASRLRGQGYEQYF

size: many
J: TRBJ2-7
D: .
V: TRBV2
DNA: TGTGCCACACGACAGGAATCCTACGAGCAGTACTTC
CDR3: CATRQESYEQYF

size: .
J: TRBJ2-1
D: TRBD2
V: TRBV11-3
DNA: TGTGCCAGCAGCTTGACTAGCGGGAGGGACAATGAGCAGTTCTTC
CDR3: CASSLTSGRDNEQFF

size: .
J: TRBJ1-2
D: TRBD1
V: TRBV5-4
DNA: TGTGCCAGCAGCTTAGTAGACAGGGCAGATGGCTACACCTTC
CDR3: CASSLVDRADGYTF

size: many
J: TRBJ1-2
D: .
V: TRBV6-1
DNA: TGTGCCAGCAGTGAAGCCGGGAGCTATGGCTACACCTTC
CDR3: CASSEAGSYGYTF

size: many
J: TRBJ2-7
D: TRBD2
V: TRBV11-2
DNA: TGTGCCAGCAGCTTAGCCGGGAGGGGTTACGAGCAGTACTTC
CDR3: CASSLAGRGYEQYF

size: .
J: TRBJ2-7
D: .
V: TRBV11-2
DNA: TGTGCCAGCAGCCCTTTGGGGGGAGGATACGAGCAGTACTTC
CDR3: CASSPLGGGYEQYF

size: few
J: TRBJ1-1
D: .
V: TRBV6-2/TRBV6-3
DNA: TGTGCCAGCAGTTGGGGGCATGAAGTACGTGCTTTCTTT
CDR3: CASSWGHEVRAFF

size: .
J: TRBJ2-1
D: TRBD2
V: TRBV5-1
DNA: TGCGCCAGCAGCCTGGGGGGGGTAGCTATCTACAATGAGCAGTTCTTC
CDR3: CASSLGGVAIYNEQFF

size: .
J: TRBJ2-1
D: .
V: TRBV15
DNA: TGTGCCACCAGCAGAGTGGGGGGGGGCGGGAGAGGCAATGAGCAGTTCTTC
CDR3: CATSRVGGGGRGNEQFF

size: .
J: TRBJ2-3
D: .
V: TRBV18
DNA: TGTGCCAGCCGTCGGAATACGCAGTATTTT
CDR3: CASRRNTQYF

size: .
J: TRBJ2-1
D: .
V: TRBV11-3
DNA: TGTGCCAGCAGCTTCGGGACTGCCTCCTACAATGAGCAGTTCTTC
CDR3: CASSFGTASYNEQFF

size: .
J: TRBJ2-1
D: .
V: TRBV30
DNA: TGTGCCTGGAGTGTCAGGGGAATAGCGGCCCGGATCTACAATGAGCAGTTCTTC
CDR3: CAWSVRGIAARIYNEQFF

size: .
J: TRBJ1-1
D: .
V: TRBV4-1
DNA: TGCGCCAGCAGCCAAGTCCCGGGAGTCGGGACTGAAGCTTTCTTT
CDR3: CASSQVPGVGTEAFF

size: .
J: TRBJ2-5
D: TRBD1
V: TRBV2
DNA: TGTGCCAGCAGTAAAACAGGGGCCGGGCAAGAGACCCAGTACTTC
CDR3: CASSKTGAGQETQYF

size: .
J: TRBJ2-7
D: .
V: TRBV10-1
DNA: TGCGCCACCAGCCTGGACGACTTCTACGAGCAGTACTTC
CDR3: CATSLDDFYEQYF

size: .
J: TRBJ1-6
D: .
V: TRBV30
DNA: TGTGCCTGGGCACCAGAGGGGGTGGGGAATAATTCACCCCTCCACTTT
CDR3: CAWAPEGVGNNSPLHF

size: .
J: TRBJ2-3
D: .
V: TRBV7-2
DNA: TGTGCCAGCAGCTTCTACGGGACCCTTGATACGCAGTATTTT
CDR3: CASSFYGTLDTQYF

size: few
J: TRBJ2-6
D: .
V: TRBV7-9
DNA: TGTGCCAGCAGCTTGACGGTCTCTGGGGCCAACGTCCTGACTTTC
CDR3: CASSLTVSGANVLTF

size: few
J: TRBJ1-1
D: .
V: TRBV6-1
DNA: TGTGCCAGCAGTGAGAGGAGATACTCCACCTTTGAAGCTTTCTTT
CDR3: CASSERRYSTFEAFF

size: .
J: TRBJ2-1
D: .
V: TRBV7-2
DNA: TGTGCCAGCAGCTTAGTTGCGATCGGTGAGCAGTTCTTC
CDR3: CASSLVAIGEQFF

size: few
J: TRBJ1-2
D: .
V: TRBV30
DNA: TGTGCCTGGAGTGCCCTTGGAGGGAAGGGATATGGCTACACCTTC
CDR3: CAWSALGGKGYGYTF

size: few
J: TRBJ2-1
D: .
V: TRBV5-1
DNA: TGCGCCAGCCGCGTAGCTGACTCCTACAATGAGCAGTTCTTC
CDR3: CASRVADSYNEQFF

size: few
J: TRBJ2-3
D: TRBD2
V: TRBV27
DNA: TGTGCCAGCAGCCAGGTAGCGGGAGCTGATACGCAGTATTTT
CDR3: CASSQVAGADTQYF

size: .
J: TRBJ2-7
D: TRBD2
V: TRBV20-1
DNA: TGCGGAGCGGGGCCACAAGGATCCTACGAGCAGTACTTC
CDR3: CGAGPQGSYEQYF

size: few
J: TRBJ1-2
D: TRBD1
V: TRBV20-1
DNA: TGCAGTGCAACAGGGGGCGATACCTATGGCTACACCTTC
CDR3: CSATGGDTYGYTF

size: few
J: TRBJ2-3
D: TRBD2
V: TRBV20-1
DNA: TGCAGTGCTAAGGATCCGACTAGCGGGAGAACAGATACGCAGTATTTT
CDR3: CSAKDPTSGRTDTQYF

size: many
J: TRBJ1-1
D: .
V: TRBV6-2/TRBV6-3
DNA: TGTGCCAGCAAAAACCCAGGAATGAACACTGAAGCTTTCTTT
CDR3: CASKNPGMNTEAFF

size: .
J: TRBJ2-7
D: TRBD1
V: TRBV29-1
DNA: TGCAGCGTTGAATGGGACAGGGAGTACGAGCAGCACTTC
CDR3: CSVEWDREYEQHF

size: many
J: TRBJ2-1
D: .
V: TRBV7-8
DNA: TGTGCCAGCAGCCCACAGGGGGGGACCTACAATGAGCAGTTCTTC
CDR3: CASSPQGGTYNEQFF

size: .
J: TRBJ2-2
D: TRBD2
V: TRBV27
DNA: TGTGCCAGCAGACTAGCGGGAGGGAGTTCCGGGGAGCTGTTTTTT
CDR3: CASRLAGGSSGELFF

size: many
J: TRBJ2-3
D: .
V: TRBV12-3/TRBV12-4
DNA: TGTGCCAGCCATGACCCCTTCAGTGATACGCAGTATTTT
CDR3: CASHDPFSDTQYF

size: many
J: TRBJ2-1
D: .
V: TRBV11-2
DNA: TGTGCCAGCAGCTCCGGAGTAGCTCTCTACAATGAGCAGTTCTTC
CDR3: CASSSGVALYNEQFF

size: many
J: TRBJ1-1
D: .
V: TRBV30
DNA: TGTGCCTGGAGTGGCGAGGAGACTGAAGCTTTCTTT
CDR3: CAWSGEETEAFF

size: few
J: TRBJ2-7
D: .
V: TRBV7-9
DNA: TGTGCCAGCAGCTCGGACAGACTCGAGCAGTACTTC
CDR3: CASSSDRLEQYF

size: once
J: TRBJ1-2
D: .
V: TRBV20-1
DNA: TGCAGTGCTAGAGGGGGAGGCTGGGGCTACACCTTC
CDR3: CSARGGGWGYTF

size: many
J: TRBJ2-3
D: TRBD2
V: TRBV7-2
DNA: TGTGCCAGCAGTTCGGACCCGGCGGGAGTCGGAGATACGCAGTATTTT
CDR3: CASSSDPAGVGDTQYF

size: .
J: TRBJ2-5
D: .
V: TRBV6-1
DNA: TGTGCCAGCAAGGGGAGACTCTTGTACTTC
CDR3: CASKGRLLYF

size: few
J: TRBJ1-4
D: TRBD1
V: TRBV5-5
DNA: TGTGCCAGCAGTGGACAGGGGTGGAATGAAAAACTGTTTTTT
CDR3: CASSGQGWNEKLFF

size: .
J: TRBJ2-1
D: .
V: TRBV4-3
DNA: TGCGCCAGCAGCCAAGATCTTAGGACCGTTGAGCAGTTCTTC
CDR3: CASSQDLRTVEQFF

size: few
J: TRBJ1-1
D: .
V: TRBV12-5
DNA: TGTGCTAGTGGACCCGTCCGAGGGGCGAACACTGAAGCTTTCTTT
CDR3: CASGPVRGANTEAFF

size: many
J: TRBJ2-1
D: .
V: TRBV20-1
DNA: TGCAGTGGTGACAGCTACAATGAGCAGTTCTTC
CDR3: CSGDSYNEQFF

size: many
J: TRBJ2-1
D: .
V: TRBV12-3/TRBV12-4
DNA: TGTGCCAGTGGGGGGGCGGCCAGCTCCTACAATGAGCAGTTCTTC
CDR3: CASGGAASSYNEQFF

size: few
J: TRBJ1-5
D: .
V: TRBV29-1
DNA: TGCGGGAGTGAGATTTACAGGGCCCATCAGCCCCAGCATTTT
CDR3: CGSEIYRAHQPQHF

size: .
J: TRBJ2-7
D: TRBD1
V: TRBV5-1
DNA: TGCGCCAGCAGCTCCGGGACAGGGGGAGAGCAGCAGTACTTC
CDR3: CASSSGTGGEQQYF

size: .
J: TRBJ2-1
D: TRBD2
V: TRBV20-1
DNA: TGCAGTGCCCCCGGGCGGGGACTAGCGACAACCTACAATGAGCAGTTCTTC
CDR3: CSAPGRGLATTYNEQFF

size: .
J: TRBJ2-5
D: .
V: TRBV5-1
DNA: TGCGCCAGCAGCCAGGGAGGGGGCCAAGAGACCCAGTACTTC
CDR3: CASSQGGGQETQYF